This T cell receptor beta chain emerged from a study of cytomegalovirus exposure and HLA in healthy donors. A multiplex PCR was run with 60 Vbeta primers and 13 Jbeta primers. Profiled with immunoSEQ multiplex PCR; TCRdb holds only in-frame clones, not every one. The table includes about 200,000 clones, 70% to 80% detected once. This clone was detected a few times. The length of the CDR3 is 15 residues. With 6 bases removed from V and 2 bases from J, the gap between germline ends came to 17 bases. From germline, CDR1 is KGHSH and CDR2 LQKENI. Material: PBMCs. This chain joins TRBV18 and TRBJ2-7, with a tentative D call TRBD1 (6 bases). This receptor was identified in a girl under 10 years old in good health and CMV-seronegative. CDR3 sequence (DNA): TGTGCCAGCTCCCCCGGACAGCAAACTACCTACGAGCAGTACTTC. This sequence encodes CASSPGQQTTYEQYF.